These T cell receptor beta chains were read from a single sample in a study of cytomegalovirus exposure and HLA in healthy donors. The repertoire was sequenced with immunoSEQ multiplex PCR; TCRdb's copy has only in-frame clones and lacks some. The sample consists of 180,000 or so clones, over 75% of them appearing once. Sequencing was performed on PBMCs. These receptors came from a female donor in good health and CMV-seronegative. The conserved cysteine and the conserved F or W are not part of the CDR3 here. For some rows the clone size is stated as once, few or many, or as a class when expanded; others skip it.

J gene: TRBJ2-7; clone size: .; V gene: TRBV18; CDR3 protein: ASSQDRGHSSYEQY
J gene: TRBJ2-7; clone size: .; V gene: TRBV7-2; CDR3 protein: ASSPPGLARGEQY
J gene: TRBJ1-1; clone size: .; V gene: TRBV27; CDR3 protein: ASSLVGTGGEAF
J gene: TRBJ2-1; clone size: .; V gene: TRBV6-6; CDR3 protein: ASSYGTRRDEQF
J gene: TRBJ2-7; clone size: .; V gene: TRBV11-1; CDR3 protein: ASSFMGQGDEQY
J gene: TRBJ2-1; clone size: .; V gene: TRBV2; CDR3 protein: ASSGIRTSGGVGNEQF
J gene: TRBJ2-2; clone size: once; V gene: TRBV2; CDR3 protein: ASSENPMNTGELF
J gene: TRBJ2-3; clone size: .; V gene: TRBV9; CDR3 protein: ASSVEDRVKFLGTDTQY
J gene: TRBJ1-5; clone size: .; V gene: TRBV5-1; CDR3 protein: ASSFAGETAQPQH
J gene: TRBJ2-1; clone size: .; V gene: TRBV6-1; CDR3 protein: ASSEGSGRPNEQF
J gene: TRBJ2-7; clone size: .; V gene: TRBV9; CDR3 protein: ASSAGGSTYEQY
J gene: TRBJ2-7; clone size: .; V gene: TRBV30; CDR3 protein: AWETGEYEQY
J gene: TRBJ1-4; clone size: few; V gene: TRBV4-1; CDR3 protein: ASSQSTGQGSEKLF
J gene: TRBJ2-1; clone size: .; V gene: TRBV7-2; CDR3 protein: ASSSSGGSYNEQF
J gene: TRBJ1-1; clone size: .; V gene: TRBV19; CDR3 protein: ASSPDRGNTEAF
J gene: TRBJ1-4; clone size: .; V gene: TRBV7-8; CDR3 protein: ASSQNLLTVSTNEKLF